This T cell receptor beta chain was recovered during a study of response to subunit inactivated influenza vaccine. Study results and caveats: Each seasonal influenza vaccination recruits few new T cells, the authors suggested.

For this clonotype: The antigen is undetermined.

From the RT-PCR reads, TCRdb called clonotypes with MiXCR, one entry per CDR3 protein. The sample consists of 700,000 to 800,000 distinct CDR3 sequences, approximately 17% of them appearing once. Trimming took 4 bases from V and 3 from J; bases not matched to a gene: 4. The CDR3 extends over 15 amino acids. The sequence derives from a man aged 50-60 years who received an inactivated influenza vaccine. The sequenced sample was PBMCs from blood, obtained 5 days after vaccination. The chain recombines TRBV12-3 or TRBV12-4 with TRBJ2-1, with 9 bases fitting TRBD2. CDR3 in DNA: TGTGCCAGCAGTTGGGGTAGCGGGAGCTACAATGAGCAGTTCTTC. Translation gives CASSWGSGSYNEQFF.